This T cell receptor (beta chain) was sequenced for a study of T cells in Graves' hyperthyroidism and ophthalmopathy. Amplification yielded TCR beta CDR3 regions, with RNA transcripts as the source. During a first-round RT-PCR of the TCR CDR3, the HTBI primer set was used. Each CDR3 protein is one row after TCRdb ran MiXCR on the multiplex PCR reads. The sample holds about 160,000 distinct CDR3 sequences, 9.4% seen once. CDR3 size: 11 residues. The ends were cut back, 1 base at V and 6 bases at J, with 4 bases in the middle. From germline, CDR1 is GTSNPN and CDR2 SVGIG (reference sequence). This clonotype occurred many times.

This TCR came from a woman between 18 and 29 years old with Graves' hyperthyroidism that later progressed to Graves' ophthalmopathy. The sequencing sample was made of blood. The rearrangement links TRBV30 to TRBJ2-1; D uncertain. This chain's CDR3 is CAWSGSNEQFF. The DNA of the CDR3 is TGTGCCTGGAGTGGGAGCAATGAGCAGTTCTTC. Full variable domain (remainder filled in from reference TRBV30 and TRBJ2-1): SQTIHQWPATLVQPVGSPLSLECTVEGTSNPNLYWYRQAAGRGLQLLFYSVGIGQISSEVPQNLSASRPQDRQFILSSKKLLLSDSGFYLCAWSGSNEQFFGPGTRLTVL.